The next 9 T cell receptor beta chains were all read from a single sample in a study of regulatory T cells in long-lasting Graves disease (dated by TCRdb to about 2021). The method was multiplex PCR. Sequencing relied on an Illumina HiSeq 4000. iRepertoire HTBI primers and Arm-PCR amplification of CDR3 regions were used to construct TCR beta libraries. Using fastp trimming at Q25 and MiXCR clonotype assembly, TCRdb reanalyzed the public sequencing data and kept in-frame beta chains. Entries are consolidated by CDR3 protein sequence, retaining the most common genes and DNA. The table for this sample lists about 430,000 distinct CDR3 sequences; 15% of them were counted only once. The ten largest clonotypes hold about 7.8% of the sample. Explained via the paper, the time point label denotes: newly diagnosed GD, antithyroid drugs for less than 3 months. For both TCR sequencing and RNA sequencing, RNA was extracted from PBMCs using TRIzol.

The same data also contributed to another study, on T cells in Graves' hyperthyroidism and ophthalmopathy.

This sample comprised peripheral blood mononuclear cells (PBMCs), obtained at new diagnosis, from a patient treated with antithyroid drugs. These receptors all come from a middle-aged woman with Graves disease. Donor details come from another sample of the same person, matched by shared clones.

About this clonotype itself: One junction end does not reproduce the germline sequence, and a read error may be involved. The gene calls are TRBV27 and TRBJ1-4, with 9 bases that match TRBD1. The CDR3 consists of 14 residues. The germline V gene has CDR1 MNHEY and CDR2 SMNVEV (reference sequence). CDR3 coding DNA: TGTGCCAGCAGTCCGGACAGGGGCAATGAAGAACTGTTTTTT. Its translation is CASSPDRGNEELFF.

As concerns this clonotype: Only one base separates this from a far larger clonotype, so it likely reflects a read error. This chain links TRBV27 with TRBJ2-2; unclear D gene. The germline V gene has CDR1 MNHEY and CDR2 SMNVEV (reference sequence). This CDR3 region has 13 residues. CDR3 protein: CASSFQNTRELFF. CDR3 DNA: TGTGCCAGCAGTTTTCAGAACACCAGGGAGCTGTTTTTT.

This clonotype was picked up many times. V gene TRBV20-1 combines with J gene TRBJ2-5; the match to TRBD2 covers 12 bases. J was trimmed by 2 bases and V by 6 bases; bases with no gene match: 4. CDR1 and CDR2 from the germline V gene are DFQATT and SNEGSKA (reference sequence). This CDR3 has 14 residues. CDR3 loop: CSAPLAGGQETQYF. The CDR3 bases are TGCAGTGCCCCACTAGCGGGAGGACAAGAGACCCAGTACTTC.

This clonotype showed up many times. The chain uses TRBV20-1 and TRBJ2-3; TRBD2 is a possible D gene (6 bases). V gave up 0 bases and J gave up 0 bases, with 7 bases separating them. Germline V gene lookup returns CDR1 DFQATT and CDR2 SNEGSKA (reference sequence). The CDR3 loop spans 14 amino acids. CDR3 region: CSARDLASTDTQYF. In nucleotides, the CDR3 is TGCAGTGCTAGAGATCTAGCGAGCACAGATACGCAGTATTTT.

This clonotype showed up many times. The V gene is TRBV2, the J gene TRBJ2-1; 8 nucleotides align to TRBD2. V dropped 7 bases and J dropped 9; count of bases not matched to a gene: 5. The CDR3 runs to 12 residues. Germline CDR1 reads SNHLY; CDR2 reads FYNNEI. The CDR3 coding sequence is TGTGCCAGCACCCTAGCGGGCGGTGAGCAGTTCTTC. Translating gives CASTLAGGEQFF. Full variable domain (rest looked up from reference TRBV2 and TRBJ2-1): EPEVTQTPSHQVTQMGQEVILRCVPISNHLYFYWYRQILGQKVEFLVSFYNNEISEKSEIFDDQFSVERPDGSNFTLKIRSTKLEDSAMYFCASTLAGGEQFFGPGTRLTVL.

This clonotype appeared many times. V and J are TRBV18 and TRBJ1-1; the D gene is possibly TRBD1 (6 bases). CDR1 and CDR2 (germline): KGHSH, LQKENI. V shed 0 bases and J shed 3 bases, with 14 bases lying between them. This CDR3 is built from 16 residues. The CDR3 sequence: CASSPPGGQSYTEAFF. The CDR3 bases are TGTGCCAGCTCACCACCCGGGGGGCAGTCTTACACTGAAGCTTTCTTT. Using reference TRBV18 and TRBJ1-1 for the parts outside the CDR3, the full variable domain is NAGVMQNPRHLVRRRGQEARLRCSPMKGHSHVYWYRQLPEEGLKFMVYLQKENIIDESGMPKERFSAEFPKEGPSILRIQQVVRGDSAAYFCASSPPGGQSYTEAFFGQGTRLTVV.

The CDR3 DNA sequence: TGCAGTGCTAGAGATATGGGGGGGACCTTCTACGAGCAGTACTTC. Encoded protein: CSARDMGGTFYEQYF. V is TRBV20-1 and J is TRBJ2-7, with TRBD2 matching 7 bases. This CDR3 region has 15 residues. Germline CDR1 is DFQATT and CDR2 is SNEGSKA (reference sequence). V dropped 0 bases and J dropped 3; count of bases not matched to a gene: 8.

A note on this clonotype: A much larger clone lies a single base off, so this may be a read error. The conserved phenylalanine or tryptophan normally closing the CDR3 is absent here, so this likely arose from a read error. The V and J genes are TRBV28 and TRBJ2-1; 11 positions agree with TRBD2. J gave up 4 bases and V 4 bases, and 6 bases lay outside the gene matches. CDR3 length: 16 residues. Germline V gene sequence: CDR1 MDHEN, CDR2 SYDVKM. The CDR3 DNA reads TGTGCCAGCAGTTCCAGGACTAGCGGGCCGTACAATGAGCAGTTCCTC. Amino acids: CASSSRTSGPYNEQFL.

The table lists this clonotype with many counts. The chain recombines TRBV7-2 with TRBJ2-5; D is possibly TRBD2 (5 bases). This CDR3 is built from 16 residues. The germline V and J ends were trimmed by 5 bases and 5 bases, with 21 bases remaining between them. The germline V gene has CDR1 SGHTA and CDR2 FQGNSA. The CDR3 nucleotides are TGTGCCAGCAGCCGGGGTGATAGGGCCGTCGCGGAGACCCAGTACTTC. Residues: CASSRGDRAVAETQYF.